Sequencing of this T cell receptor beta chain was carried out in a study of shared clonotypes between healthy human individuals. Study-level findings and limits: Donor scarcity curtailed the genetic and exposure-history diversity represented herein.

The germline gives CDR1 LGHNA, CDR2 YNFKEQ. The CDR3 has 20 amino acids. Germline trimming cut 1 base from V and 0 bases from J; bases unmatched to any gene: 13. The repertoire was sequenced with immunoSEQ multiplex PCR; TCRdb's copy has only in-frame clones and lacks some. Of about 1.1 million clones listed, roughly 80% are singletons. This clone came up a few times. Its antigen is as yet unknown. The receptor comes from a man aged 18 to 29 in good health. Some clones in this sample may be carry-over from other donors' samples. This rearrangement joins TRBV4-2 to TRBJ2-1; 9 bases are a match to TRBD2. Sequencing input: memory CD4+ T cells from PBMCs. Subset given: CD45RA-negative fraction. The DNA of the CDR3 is TGTGCCAGCAGCCAAGCAGCGACTAGCGGCATGATTAGCTCCTACAATGAGCAGTTCTTC. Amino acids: CASSQAATSGMISSYNEQFF.